The T cell receptor (beta chain) under discussion was sequenced for a study of identifying expanded T cells in peripheral blood. Details on this clone: The antigen is undetermined.

Clones were read by immunoSEQ multiplex PCR, and TCRdb kept only the in-frame ones, dropping some. The sample comprises about 85,000 clones, about nine tenths of which are singletons, and around 3% rests with the top ten. Collection occurred without any documented infections or immune events in donors. CDR1 is SGHKS and CDR2 is YYEKEE in the germline V gene (reference sequence). The CDR3 is 15 amino acids. Germline trimming cut 4 bases from V and 2 bases from J; bases unmatched to any gene: 7. The study, taken as a whole, reports: Differentially abundant clones: 0.95 to 1.5 between replicates, around 17 at around 2 weeks, approximately 18 at four. Clone count variance between approximately two-week samples rose with total template count.

The receptor comes from a person aged 18 to 70 in good health. The sequenced sample was blood. J is TRBJ2-5 and V is TRBV5-5; 8 bases are shared with TRBD2. The CDR3 region is CASSRKRELQETQYF. DNA for the CDR3: TGTGCCAGCAGCCGAAAGCGGGAGCTTCAAGAGACCCAGTACTTC.